This TCR beta chain derives from a study of T cell clusters in autoimmune cytopenias (dated by TCRdb to about 2019). About the investigation overall: A median TRB sequencing depth of 51,575 reads per sample was reached, and a median of roughly 2,500 distinct TRB clonotypes per sample was obtained. Peripheral blood TRB and IGH repertoires were sequenced in autoimmune cytopenia patients at active disease and during treatment follow-up, alongside healthy, CLL and autoimmune hepatitis controls. The study aimed to test whether autoimmune cytopenia patients carry a disease-specific immune repertoire signature usable as a blood-based biomarker. Here is what the overall study found, with its caveats: In the comparison of secondary cytopenia with CLL, the cluster-lack signature was not observed, apparently because the dominant lymphoma-associated repertoire masked the signature. GLIPH results suggested that primary autoimmune cytopenia patients were missing physiological T cell clusters, with over 45 clusters found only in healthy donors compared with about 16 found only in patients. TRB repertoire shifts, with less even repertoires observed in secondary cytopenia and CLL, were mostly attributed to lymphoma bias rather than autoimmunity. Compared with active autoimmune hepatitis patients, healthy donors had almost three times as many exclusive TRB clusters, a finding consistent with an autoimmunity-wide signature. The T cell clusters were only ever defined in silico, so experimental validation of their functional role was still needed.

TRB rearrangements were amplified by multiplex PCR following a touch-down protocol, with the TRB-A and TRB-B primer pools mixed in one tube. Illumina adapters and sample indices were added to the amplicons through two consecutive PCR reactions performed with Phusion HS II polymerase. Amplicons were gel-purified with the NucleoSpin Gel and PCR Clean-up kit, then quantified by Qubit and quality-checked on an Agilent 2100 Bioanalyzer. Sequencing of the libraries was done on an Illumina MiSeq with 600-cycle, single-indexed, paired-end runs. Under the source paper's analysis protocol: TRB reads were aligned and assembled with MiXCR version 2.1.12 using the default MiXCR reference library. A clone was defined by each unique CDR3 nucleotide sequence, and the analysis included only productive sequences with two or more reads. Repertoire diversity was assessed by alpha-parameterized diversity profiles (alpha 0 to 5), including Shannon (alpha 1) and Simpson (alpha 2) indices, computed with an R script. The tcR package was used to compute combinatorial TRB VJ usage, which was then compared between cohorts by principal component analysis with ade4. Using GLIPH, TCRbeta CDR3s were clustered on pairs of cohorts matched for age and read depth, and a Wilcoxon test was used to compare cluster frequencies. After reprocessing by TCRdb, each CDR3 protein sequence is one entry, and no DNA is given. TCRdb, not the authors, supplied the V and J calls. The table held for this sample gives approximately 14,000 distinct CDR3 sequences. Approximately 2.2% of the sample lies in the top ten.

Each sample's TRB amplification started from 250 to 300 ng of peripheral blood genomic DNA, which corresponds to approximately 37,500 genome equivalents. With respect to this clonotype: Its target antigen remains unknown.

For CDR1 and CDR2, the germline V gene lists MNHEY and SVGAGI. The CDR3 holds 18 amino acids from the cysteine to the phenylalanine. Only the protein sequence is given. This receptor was identified in a human donor with an autoimmune cytopenia or autoimmune hepatitis (not recorded which). The chain couples TRBV6-5 to TRBJ1-3; TCRdb proposes TRBD1, but this gene call is untestable without DNA. Sequencing was carried out using peripheral blood. The CDR3 reads CASSLDRGPSNSGNTIYF.